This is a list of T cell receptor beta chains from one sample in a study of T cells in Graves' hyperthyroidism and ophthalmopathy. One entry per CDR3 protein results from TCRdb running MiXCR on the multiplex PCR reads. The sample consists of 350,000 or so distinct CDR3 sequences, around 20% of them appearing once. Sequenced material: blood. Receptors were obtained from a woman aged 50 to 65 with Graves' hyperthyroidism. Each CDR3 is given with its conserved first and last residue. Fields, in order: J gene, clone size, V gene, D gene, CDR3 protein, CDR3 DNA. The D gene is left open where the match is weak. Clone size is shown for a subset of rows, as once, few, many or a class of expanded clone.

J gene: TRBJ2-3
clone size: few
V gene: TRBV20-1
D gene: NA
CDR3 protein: CSARAEGGSTDTQYF
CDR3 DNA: TGCAGTGCTAGGGCGGAGGGGGGAAGCACAGATACGCAGTATTTT

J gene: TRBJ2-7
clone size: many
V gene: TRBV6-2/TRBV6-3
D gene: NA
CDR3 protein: CASSYRDLGDQTSYEQYF
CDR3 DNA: TGTGCCAGCAGTTACCGCGACCTGGGAGACCAAACCTCCTACGAGCAGTACTTC

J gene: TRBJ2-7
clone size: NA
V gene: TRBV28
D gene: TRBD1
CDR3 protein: CASSPRGTGGEQYF
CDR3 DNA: TGTGCCAGCAGTCCACGAGGGACAGGGGGGGAGCAGTACTTC

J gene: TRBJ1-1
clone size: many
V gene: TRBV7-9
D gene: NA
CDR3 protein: CASNSWVYTEAFF
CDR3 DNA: TGTGCCAGCAACTCCTGGGTGTACACTGAAGCTTTCTTT

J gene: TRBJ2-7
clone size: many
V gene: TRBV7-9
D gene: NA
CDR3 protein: CASSPGRSSYEQYF
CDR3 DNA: TGTGCCAGCAGCCCTGGACGGAGCTCCTACGAGCAGTACTTC

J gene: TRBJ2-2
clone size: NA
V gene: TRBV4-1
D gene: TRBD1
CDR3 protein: CASSQDVTGVAGELFF
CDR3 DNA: TGCGCCAGCAGCCAAGATGTCACAGGGGTGGCCGGGGAGCTGTTTTTT

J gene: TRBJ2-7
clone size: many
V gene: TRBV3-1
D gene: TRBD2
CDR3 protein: CASSQDLASGSNEQYF
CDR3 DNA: TGTGCCAGCAGCCAAGATCTGGCTAGCGGGAGCAACGAGCAGTACTTC

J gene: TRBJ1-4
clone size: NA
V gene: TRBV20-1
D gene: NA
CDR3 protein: CSARDRMGLFF
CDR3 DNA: TGCAGTGCTAGAGATCGGATGGGACTGTTTTTT

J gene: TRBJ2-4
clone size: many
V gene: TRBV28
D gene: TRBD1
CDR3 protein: CASSPQGRGINIQYF
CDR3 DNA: TGTGCCAGCAGTCCCCAAGGCAGGGGGATAAACATTCAGTACTTC

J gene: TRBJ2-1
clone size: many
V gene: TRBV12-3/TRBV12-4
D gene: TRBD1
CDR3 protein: CASRARQGTFYNEQFF
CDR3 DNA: TGTGCCAGCAGAGCTCGACAGGGGACCTTTTACAATGAGCAGTTCTTC

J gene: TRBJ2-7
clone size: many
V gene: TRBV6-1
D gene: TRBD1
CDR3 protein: CASRGTGGTYEQYF
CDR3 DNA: TGTGCCAGCAGAGGGACAGGGGGGACCTACGAGCAGTACTTC

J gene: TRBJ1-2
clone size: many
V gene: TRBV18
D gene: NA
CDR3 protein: CASSPLSEGSGGGYTF
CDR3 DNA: TGTGCCAGCTCACCACTCTCAGAGGGAAGCGGTGGCGGCTACACCTTC

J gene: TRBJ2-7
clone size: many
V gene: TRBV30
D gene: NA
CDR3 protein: CAWSKSSRGEQYF
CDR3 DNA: TGTGCCTGGAGTAAAAGTAGCAGGGGCGAGCAGTACTTC

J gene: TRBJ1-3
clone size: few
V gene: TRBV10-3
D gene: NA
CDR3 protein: CAVRTVASGNTIYF
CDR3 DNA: TGTGCCGTACGGACGGTTGCCTCTGGAAACACCATATATTTT

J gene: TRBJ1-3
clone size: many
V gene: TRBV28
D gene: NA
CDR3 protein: CASNIGTSYSGNTIYF
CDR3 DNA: TGTGCCAGCAACATCGGGACTTCCTACTCTGGAAACACCATATATTTT

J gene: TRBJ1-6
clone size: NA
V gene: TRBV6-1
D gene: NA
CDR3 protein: CASSAGASPLHF
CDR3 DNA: TGTGCCAGCAGTGCAGGGGCCTCACCCCTCCACTTT

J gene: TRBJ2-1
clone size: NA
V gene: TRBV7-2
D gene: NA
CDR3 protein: CASSRPRVAYNEQFF
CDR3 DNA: TGTGCCAGCTCCCGCCCACGGGTTGCCTACAATGAGCAGTTCTTC

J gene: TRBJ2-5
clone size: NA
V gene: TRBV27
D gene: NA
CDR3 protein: CASSFESSIQTQYF
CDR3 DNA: TGTGCCAGCAGTTTTGAGTCTAGCATACAGACCCAGTACTTC

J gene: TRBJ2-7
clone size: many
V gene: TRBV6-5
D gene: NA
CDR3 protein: CASSYSSTGHYEQYF
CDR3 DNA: TGTGCCAGCAGTTACTCTTCCACAGGGCACTACGAGCAGTACTTC

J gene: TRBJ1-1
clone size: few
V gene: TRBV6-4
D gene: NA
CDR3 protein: CASSVEEGTEAFF
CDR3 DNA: TGTGCCAGCAGCGTCGAGGAGGGCACTGAAGCTTTCTTT

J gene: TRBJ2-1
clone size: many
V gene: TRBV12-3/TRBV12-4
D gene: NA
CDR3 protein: CASRARPGHLYNEQFF
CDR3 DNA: TGTGCCAGCAGAGCGCGGCCGGGACACCTATACAATGAGCAGTTCTTC

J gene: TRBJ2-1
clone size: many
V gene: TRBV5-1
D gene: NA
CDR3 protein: CASSFRGGGGAGGDNEQFF
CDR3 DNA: TGCGCCAGCAGCTTCCGGGGAGGAGGGGGGGCCGGAGGAGACAATGAGCAGTTCTTC

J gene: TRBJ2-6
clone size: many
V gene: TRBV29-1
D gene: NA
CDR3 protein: CSVSRAGANVLTF
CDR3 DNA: TGCAGCGTTTCAAGGGCTGGGGCCAACGTCCTGACTTTC

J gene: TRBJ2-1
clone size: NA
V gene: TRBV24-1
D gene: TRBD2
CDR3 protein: CASGTSNNEQFF
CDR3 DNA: TGTGCCTCCGGGACTAGTAACAATGAGCAGTTCTTC

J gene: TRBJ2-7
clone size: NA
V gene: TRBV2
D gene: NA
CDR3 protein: CASKFSYEQYF
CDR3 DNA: TGTGCCAGCAAATTCTCCTACGAGCAGTACTTC

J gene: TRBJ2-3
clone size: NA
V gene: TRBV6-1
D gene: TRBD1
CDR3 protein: CASSGTGVSDTQYF
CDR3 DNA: TGTGCCAGCAGTGGGACAGGGGTCTCAGATACGCAGTATTTT

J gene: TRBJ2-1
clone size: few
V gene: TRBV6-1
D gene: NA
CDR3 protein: CASSEGPLSSYNEQFF
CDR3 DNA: TGTGCCAGCAGTGAAGGACCCCTAAGCTCCTACAATGAGCAGTTCTTC

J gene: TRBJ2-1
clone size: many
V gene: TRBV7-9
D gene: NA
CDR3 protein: CASSSTPRANEQFF
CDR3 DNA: TGTGCCAGCAGCTCCACCCCCAGGGCCAATGAGCAGTTCTTC

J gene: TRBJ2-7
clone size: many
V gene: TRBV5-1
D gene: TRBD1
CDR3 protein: CASGQGQSYEQYF
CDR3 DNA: TGCGCCAGCGGACAGGGGCAATCCTACGAGCAGTACTTC

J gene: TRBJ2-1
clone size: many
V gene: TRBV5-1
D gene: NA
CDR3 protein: CASQKADSSYNEQFF
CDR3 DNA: TGCGCCAGCCAGAAAGCCGATAGCTCCTACAATGAGCAGTTCTTC

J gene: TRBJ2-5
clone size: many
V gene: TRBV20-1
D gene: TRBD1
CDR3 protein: CSALRTGTLETQYF
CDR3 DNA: TGCAGTGCTTTGCGGACAGGAACGTTGGAGACCCAGTACTTC

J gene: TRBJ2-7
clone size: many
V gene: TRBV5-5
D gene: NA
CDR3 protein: CASSLAPYEQYF
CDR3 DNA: TGTGCCAGCAGCTTGGCCCCCTACGAGCAGTACTTC

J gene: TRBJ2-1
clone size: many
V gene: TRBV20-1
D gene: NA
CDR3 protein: CSARDPGSGTPYNEQFF
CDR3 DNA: TGCAGTGCTAGAGATCCGGGTAGCGGTACTCCCTACAATGAGCAGTTCTTC

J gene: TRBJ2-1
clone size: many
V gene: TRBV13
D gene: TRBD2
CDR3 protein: CASSRRTSLVSYNEQFF
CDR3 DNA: TGTGCCAGCAGCAGAAGGACTAGCCTTGTATCCTACAATGAGCAGTTCTTC

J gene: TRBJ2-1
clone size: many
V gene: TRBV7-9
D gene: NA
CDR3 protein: CASSFTETSSSQFF
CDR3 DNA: TGTGCCAGCAGCTTCACCGAAACTAGCTCCAGTCAGTTCTTC

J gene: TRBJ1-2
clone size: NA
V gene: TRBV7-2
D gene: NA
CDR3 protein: CASSLQCGYGYTF
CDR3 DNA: TGTGCCAGCAGCCTACAGTGTGGCTATGGCTACACCTTC

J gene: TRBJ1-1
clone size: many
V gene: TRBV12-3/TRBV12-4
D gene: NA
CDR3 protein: CASTLLGGYRDTEAFF
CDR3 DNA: TGTGCCAGCACCCTCCTGGGGGGTTATAGGGACACTGAAGCTTTCTTT

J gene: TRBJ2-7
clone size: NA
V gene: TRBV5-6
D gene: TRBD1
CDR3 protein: CASSSLGTGFDEQYF
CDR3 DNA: TGTGCCAGCAGCAGTCTTGGGACAGGGTTCGACGAGCAGTACTTC

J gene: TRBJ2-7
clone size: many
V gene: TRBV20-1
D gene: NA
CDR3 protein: CSARRTEYEQYF
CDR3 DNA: TGCAGTGCTAGACGGACTGAATACGAGCAGTACTTC

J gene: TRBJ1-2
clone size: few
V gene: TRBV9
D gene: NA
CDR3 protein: CASSVDDPSGANYGYTF
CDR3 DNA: TGTGCCAGCAGCGTAGACGATCCGTCAGGAGCCAACTATGGCTACACCTTC

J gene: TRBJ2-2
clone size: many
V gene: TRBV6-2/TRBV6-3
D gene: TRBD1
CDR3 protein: CASRQGAQIGELFF
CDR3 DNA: TGTGCCAGCAGACAGGGGGCGCAAATCGGGGAGCTGTTTTTT

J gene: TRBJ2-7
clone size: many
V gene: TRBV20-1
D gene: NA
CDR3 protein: CSARPQRRTYEQYF
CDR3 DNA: TGCAGTGCTAGACCCCAGCGGCGCACCTACGAGCAGTACTTC

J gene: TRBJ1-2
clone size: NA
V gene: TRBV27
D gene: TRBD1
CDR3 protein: CASRGTASGGYTF
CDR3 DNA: TGTGCCAGCAGGGGGACAGCTTCAGGTGGCTACACCTTC

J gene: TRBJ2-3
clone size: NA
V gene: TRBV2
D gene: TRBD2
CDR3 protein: CASSPGTSGRAPDTQYF
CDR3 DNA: TGTGCCAGCAGCCCCGGGACTAGCGGGAGGGCCCCAGATACGCAGTATTTT

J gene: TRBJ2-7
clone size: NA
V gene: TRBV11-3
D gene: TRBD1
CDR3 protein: CASRLTGGIGYEQYF
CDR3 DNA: TGTGCCAGCAGACTGACAGGGGGGATTGGATACGAGCAGTACTTC

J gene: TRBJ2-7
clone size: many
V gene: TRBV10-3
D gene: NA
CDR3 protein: CAIAAEGYSYEQYF
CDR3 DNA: TGTGCCATTGCCGCGGAGGGGTACTCCTACGAGCAGTACTTC

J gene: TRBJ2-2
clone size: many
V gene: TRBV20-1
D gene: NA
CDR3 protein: CSASGPNTGELFF
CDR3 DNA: TGCAGTGCTAGCGGCCCGAACACCGGGGAGCTGTTTTTT

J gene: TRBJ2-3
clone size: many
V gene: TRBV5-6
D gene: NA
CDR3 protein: CASRSTGGSLTDTQYF
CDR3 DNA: TGTGCCAGCAGGTCGACCGGAGGGTCTCTCACAGATACGCAGTATTTT